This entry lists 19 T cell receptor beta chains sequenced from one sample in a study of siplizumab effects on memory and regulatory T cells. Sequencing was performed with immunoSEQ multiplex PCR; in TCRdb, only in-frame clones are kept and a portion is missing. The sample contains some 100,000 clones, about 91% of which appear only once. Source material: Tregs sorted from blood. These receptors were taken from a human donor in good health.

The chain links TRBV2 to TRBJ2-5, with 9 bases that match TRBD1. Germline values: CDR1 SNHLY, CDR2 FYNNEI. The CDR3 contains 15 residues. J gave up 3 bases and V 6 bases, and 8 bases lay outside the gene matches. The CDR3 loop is CASRARDRAKETQYF. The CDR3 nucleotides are TGTGCCAGCAGGGCCAGGGACAGGGCGAAAGAGACCCAGTACTTC.

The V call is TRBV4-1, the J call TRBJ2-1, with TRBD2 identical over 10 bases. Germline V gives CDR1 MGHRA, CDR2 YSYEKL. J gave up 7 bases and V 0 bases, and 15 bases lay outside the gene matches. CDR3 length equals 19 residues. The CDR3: CASSQDSDTLAGVRNEQFF. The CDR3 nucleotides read TGCGCCAGCAGCCAAGATTCGGACACTCTAGCGGGAGTAAGGAATGAGCAGTTCTTC.

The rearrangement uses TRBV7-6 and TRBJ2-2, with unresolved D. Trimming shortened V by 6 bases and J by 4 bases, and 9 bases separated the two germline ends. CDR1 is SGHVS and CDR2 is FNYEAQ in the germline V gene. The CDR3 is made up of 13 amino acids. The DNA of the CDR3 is TGTGCCAGCAGGGCAGGACGCACCGGGGAGCTGTTTTTT. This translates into CASRAGRTGELFF.

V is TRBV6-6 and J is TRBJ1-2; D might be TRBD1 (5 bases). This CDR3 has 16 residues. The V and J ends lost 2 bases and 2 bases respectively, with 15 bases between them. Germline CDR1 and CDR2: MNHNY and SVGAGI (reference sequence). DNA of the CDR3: TGTGCCAGCAGTTACGGGGGGGGGACTAAAAACTATGGCTACACCTTC. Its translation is CASSYGGGTKNYGYTF.

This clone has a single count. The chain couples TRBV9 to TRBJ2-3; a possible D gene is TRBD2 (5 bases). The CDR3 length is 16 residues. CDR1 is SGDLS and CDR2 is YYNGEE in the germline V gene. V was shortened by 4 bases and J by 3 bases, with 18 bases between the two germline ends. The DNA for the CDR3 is TGTGCCAGCAGCTTCAAGACGGGGTGGGGTACAGATACGCAGTATTTT. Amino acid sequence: CASSFKTGWGTDTQYF.

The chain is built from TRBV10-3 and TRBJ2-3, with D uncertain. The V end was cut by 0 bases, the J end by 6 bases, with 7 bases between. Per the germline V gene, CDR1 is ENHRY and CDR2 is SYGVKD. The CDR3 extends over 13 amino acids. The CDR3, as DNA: TGTGCCATCAGTGAGTCGTCCTCCGATACGCAGTATTTT. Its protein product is CAISESSSDTQYF.

The CDR3 nucleotides are TGTGCCAGCAGCTTAGCACTAGCGGGAGTGAATGAGCAGTTCTTC. Residues: CASSLALAGVNEQFF. The chain links TRBV7-6 to TRBJ2-1, with 11 bases fitting TRBD2. The V gene's germline CDR1 is SGHVS and CDR2 FNYEAQ. The junction had 2 bases not matched to a gene; V was cut back by 0 bases and J by 7 bases. This CDR3 spans 15 amino acids.

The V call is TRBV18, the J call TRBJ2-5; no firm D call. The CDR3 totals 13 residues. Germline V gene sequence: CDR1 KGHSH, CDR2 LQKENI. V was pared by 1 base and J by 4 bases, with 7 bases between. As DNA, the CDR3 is TGTGCCAGCTCACCACAGCAGTCAGAGACCCAGTACTTC. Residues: CASSPQQSETQYF.

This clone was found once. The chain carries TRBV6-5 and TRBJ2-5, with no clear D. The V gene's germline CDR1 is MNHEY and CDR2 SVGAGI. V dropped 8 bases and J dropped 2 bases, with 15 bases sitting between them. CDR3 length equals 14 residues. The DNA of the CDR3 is TGTGCCAGCCAACGACGGGCGTTGCAAGAGACCCAGTACTTC. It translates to CASQRRALQETQYF.

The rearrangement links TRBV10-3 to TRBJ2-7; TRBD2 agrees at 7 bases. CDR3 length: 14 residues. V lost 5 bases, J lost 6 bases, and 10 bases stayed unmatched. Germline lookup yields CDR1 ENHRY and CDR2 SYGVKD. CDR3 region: CAISSRGDGGEQYF. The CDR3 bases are TGTGCCATCAGTTCCCGGGGGGACGGGGGCGAGCAGTACTTC.

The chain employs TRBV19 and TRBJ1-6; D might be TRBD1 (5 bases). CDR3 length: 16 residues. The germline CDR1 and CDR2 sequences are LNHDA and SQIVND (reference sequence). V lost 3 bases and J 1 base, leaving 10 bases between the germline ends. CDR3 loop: CASSIAGSSYNSPLHF. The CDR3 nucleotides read TGTGCCAGTAGTATTGCAGGGAGTTCCTATAATTCACCCCTCCACTTT.

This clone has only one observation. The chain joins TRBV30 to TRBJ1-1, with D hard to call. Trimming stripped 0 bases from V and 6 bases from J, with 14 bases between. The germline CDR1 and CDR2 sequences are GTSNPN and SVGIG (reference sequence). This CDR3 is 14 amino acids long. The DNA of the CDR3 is TGTGCCTGGAGTGTACAATCCTTTGACGCTGAAGCTTTCTTT. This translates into CAWSVQSFDAEAFF.

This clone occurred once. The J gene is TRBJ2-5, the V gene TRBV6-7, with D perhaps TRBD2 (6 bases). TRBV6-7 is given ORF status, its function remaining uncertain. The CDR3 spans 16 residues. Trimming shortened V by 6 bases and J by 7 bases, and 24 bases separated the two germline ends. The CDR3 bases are TGTGCCAGCAGCCACTATAAATGGCGGGGAAAGGGGACCCAGTACTTC. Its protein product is CASSHYKWRGKGTQYF.

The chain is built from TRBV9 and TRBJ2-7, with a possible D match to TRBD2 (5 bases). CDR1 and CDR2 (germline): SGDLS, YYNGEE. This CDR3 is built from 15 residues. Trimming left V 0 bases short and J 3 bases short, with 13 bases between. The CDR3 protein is CASSVGLRTDYEQYF. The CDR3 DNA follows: TGTGCCAGCAGCGTAGGACTACGGACTGACTACGAGCAGTACTTC.

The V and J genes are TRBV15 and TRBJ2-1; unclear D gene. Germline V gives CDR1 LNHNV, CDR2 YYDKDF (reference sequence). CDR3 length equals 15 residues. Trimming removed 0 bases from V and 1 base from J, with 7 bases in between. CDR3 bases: TGTGCCACCAGCAGAGAAAGCGCGTCCTACAATGAGCAGTTCTTC. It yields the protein CATSRESASYNEQFF.

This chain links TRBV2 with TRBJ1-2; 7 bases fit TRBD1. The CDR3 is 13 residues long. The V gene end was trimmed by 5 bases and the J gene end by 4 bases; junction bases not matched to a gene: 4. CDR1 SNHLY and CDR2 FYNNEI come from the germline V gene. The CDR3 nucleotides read TGTGCCAGCAGTTCTCGACAGGGCTATGGCTACACCTTC. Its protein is CASSSRQGYGYTF.

CDR3 in DNA: TGTGCCAGTTCTGGACAGGACCTCTACAATGAGCAGTTCTTC. This encodes CASSGQDLYNEQFF. V is TRBV18 and J is TRBJ2-1; 7 bases align to TRBD1. With V trimmed by 9 bases and J by 3 bases, 8 bases remained unmatched. Germline assignment: CDR1 KGHSH and CDR2 LQKENI. CDR3 length: 14 residues.

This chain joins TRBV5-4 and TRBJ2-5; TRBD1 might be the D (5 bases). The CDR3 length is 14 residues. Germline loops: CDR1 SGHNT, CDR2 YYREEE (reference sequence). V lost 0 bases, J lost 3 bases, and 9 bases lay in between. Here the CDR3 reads CASSLEGREETQYF. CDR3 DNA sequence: TGTGCCAGCAGCTTGGAGGGCAGGGAAGAGACCCAGTACTTC.

The CDR3 DNA follows: TGCGCCAGCAGTCACGAGAACACTGAAGCTTTCTTT. Translating it yields CASSHENTEAFF. The chain joins TRBV5-1 to TRBJ1-1; no firm D call. Per germline, CDR1 SGHRS and CDR2 YFSETQ. The germline V and J ends were trimmed by 5 bases and 1 base, with 6 bases remaining between them. The CDR3 spans 12 residues.